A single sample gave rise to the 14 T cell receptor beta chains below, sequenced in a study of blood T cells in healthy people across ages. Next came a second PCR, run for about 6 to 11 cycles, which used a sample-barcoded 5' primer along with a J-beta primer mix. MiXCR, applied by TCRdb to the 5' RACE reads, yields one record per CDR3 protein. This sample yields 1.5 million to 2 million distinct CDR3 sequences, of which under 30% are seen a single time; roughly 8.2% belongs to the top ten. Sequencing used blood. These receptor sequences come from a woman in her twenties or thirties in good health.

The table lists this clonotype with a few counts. CDR3 coding DNA: TGTGCCAGCAGTGCCCCGGGACGGACAACCTCGGGCTACACCTTC. Translating gives CASSAPGRTTSGYTF. The chain links TRBV28 to TRBJ1-2, with D perhaps TRBD1 (5 bases). V was cut by 5 bases and J by 8 bases, with 21 bases left in between. The CDR3 has 15 residues. Germline V gene sequence: CDR1 MDHEN, CDR2 SYDVKM.

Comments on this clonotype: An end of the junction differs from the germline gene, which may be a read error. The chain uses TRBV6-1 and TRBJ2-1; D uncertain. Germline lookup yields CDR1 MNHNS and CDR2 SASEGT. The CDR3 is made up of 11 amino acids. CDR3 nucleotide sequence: TGTGCCAGCAGAGAGTACAATGGGCAGTTCTTC. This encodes CASREYNGQFF.

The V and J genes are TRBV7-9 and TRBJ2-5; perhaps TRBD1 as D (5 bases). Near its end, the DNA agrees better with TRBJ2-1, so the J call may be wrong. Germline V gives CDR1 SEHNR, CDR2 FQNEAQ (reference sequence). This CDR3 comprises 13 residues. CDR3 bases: TGTGCCAGCGGCTCAGGGTACAAAGAGACCCAGTTCTTC. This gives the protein CASGSGYKETQFF.

For the CDR3, the DNA is TGTGCCAGCAGTGAAGGGCCTCCAGGGGCGATCTATGGCTACACCTTC. It translates to CASSEGPPGAIYGYTF. V gene TRBV6-1 combines with J gene TRBJ1-2; the D gene is possibly TRBD1 (6 bases). Trimming left V 1 base short and J 4 bases short, with 16 bases between. Germline V lookup: CDR1 MNHNS, CDR2 SASEGT. The CDR3 has 16 amino acids.

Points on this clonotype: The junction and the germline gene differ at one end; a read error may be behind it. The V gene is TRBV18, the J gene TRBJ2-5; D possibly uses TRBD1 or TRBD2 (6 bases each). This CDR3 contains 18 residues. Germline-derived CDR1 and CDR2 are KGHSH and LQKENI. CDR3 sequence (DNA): TGTGCCGGCTCACTGACCGGGGGCCACAGTACTGTTCGGGAGACCCAGTACTTC. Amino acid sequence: CAGSLTGGHSTVRETQYF.

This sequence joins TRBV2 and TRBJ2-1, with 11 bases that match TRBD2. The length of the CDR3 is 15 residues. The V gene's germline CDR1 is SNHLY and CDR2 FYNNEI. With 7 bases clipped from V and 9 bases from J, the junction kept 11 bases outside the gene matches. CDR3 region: CASMSESSGGSEQFF. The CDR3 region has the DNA TGTGCCAGCATGAGCGAGTCTAGCGGGGGGAGTGAGCAGTTCTTC.

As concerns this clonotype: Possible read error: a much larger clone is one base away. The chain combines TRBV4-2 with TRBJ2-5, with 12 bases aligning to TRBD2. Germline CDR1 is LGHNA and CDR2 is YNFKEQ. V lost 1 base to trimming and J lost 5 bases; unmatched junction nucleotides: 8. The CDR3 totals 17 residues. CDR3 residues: CASSQASTSGGEETQYF. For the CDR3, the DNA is TGTGCCAGCAGCCAAGCATCGACTAGCGGGGGCGAGGAGACCCAGTACTTC.

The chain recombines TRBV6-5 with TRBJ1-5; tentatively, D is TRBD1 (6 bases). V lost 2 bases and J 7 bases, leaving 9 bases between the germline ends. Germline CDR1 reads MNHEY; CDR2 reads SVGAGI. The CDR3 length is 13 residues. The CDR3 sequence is CASSYRGQQPQHF. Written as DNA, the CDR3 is TGTGCCAGCAGTTACCGGGGGCAGCAGCCCCAGCATTTT.

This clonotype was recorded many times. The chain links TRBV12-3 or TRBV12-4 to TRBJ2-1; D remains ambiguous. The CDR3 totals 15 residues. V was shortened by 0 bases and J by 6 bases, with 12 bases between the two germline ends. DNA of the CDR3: TGTGCCAGCAGTTTAGCAGCCTTATCTGTCAATGAGCAGTTCTTC. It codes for CASSLAALSVNEQFF.

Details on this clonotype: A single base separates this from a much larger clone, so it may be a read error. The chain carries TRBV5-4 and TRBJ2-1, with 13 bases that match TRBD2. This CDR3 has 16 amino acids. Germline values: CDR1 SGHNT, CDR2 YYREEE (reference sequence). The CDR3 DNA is TGTGCCGGCAGCTTGGGGGGGACTAGCGGGATATATGAGCAGTTCTTC. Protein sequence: CAGSLGGTSGIYEQFF. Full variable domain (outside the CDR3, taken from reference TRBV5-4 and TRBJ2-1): ETGVTQSPTHLIKTRGQQVTLRCSSQSGHNTVSWYQQALGQGPQFIFQYYREEENGRGNFPPRFSGLQFPNYSSELNVNALELDDSALYLCAGSLGGTSGIYEQFFGPGTRLTVL.

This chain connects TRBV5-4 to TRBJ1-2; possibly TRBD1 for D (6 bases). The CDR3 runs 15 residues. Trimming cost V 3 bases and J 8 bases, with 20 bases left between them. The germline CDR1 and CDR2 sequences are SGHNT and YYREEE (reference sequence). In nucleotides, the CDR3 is TGTGCCAGCAGCTCCCTTTCGAGTGACAGGTCCGGCTACACCTTC. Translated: CASSSLSSDRSGYTF. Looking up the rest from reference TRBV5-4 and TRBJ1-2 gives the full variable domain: ETGVTQSPTHLIKTRGQQVTLRCSSQSGHNTVSWYQQALGQGPQFIFQYYREEENGRGNFPPRFSGLQFPNYSSELNVNALELDDSALYLCASSSLSSDRSGYTFGSGTRLTVV.

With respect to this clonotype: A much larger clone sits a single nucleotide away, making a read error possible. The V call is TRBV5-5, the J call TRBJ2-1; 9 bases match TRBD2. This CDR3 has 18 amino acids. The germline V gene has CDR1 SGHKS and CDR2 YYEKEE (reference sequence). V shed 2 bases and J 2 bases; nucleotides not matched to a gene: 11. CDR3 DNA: TGTGCCAGCAGCTTAGCCAGCGGGGGGTTTCTTCCCTACAATGAGCAGTTCTTC. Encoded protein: CASSLASGGFLPYNEQFF.

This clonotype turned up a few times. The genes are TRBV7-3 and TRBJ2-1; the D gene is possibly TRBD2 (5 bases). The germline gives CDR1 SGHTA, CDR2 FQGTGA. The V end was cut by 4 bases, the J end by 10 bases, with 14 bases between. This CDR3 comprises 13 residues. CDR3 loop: CASSYTRESEQFF. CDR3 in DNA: TGTGCCAGCAGCTATACTAGGGAAAGCGAGCAGTTCTTC.

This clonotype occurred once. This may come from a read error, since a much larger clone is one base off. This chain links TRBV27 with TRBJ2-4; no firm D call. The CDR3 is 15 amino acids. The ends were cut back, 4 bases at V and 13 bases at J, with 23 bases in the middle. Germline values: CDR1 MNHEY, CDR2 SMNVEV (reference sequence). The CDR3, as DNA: TGTGCCAGCAGTTCCTCGCCGAGCTCCTACAATGAGCAGTACTTC. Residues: CASSSSPSSYNEQYF.